The 2 T cell receptor beta chains below were found in one sample sequenced in a study of blood T cell repertoires in COVID-19. The protocol was immunoSEQ multiplex PCR, while the TCRdb copy is restricted to in-frame clones and leaves out a portion. The table shows about 200,000 clones, with around 84% occurring only once. The specimen was peripheral blood. These receptors were collected from an elderly woman with acute or convalescent COVID-19.

This chain links TRBV19 with TRBJ1-2; 7 nucleotides line up with TRBD1. This CDR3 contains 14 residues. Germline-derived CDR1 and CDR2 are LNHDA and SQIVND (reference sequence). The V gene end was trimmed by 11 bases and the J gene end by 5 bases; junction bases not matched to a gene: 14. This chain's CDR3 is CAAQDRAGGYGYTF. The CDR3 DNA sequence: TGTGCCGCGCAAGACAGGGCCGGAGGGTATGGCTACACCTTC.

The chain links TRBV7-9 to TRBJ2-3, with D tentatively TRBD1 (6 bases). Germline-derived CDR1 and CDR2 are SEHNR and FQNEAQ (reference sequence). The CDR3 is made up of 16 amino acids. Trimming shortened V by 3 bases and J by 2 bases, and 15 bases separated the two germline ends. In DNA, the CDR3 is TGTGCCAGCAGCTTCCTCAGGGGTAGCCCCACAGATACGCAGTATTTT. Translating it yields CASSFLRGSPTDTQYF.